Below are 21 T cell receptor beta chains sequenced from a single sample in a study of blood T cell repertoires in COVID-19. Clones were read by immunoSEQ multiplex PCR, and TCRdb kept only the in-frame ones, dropping some. The sample lists hundreds of thousands of clones, roughly 90% seen once, with over 1.3% in the top ten. Specimen: peripheral blood. The receptors here all came from a young woman with active or convalescent COVID-19.

This rearrangement joins TRBV29-1 to TRBJ2-3; D not certain. The CDR3 spans 15 residues. Germline CDR1 SQVTM, CDR2 ANQGSEA. Trimming pared 3 bases from V and 1 base from J, leaving 14 bases between. CDR3 amino acids: CSVDPSVRGTDTQYF. The DNA for the CDR3 is TGCAGCGTTGATCCCAGCGTACGGGGCACAGATACGCAGTATTTT.

Notes on this clone: The sample holds other DNA sequences that translate to the same CDR3. The chain combines TRBV3-1 (or the pseudogene TRBV3-2) with TRBJ1-1; D is unresolved. The CDR3 runs to 13 residues. CDR1 is LGHDT and CDR2 is YNNKEL in the germline V gene (reference sequence). Trimming removed 1 base from V and 1 base from J, with 4 bases in between. DNA of the CDR3: TGTGCCAGCAGCCAAGGAGGGAACACTGAAGCTTTCTTT. Translated, it gives CASSQGGNTEAFF.

This rearrangement joins TRBV10-3 to TRBJ1-5; the match to TRBD1 covers 8 bases. Germline values: CDR1 ENHRY, CDR2 SYGVKD. After removal of 4 bases from V and 6 bases from J, the junction contained 5 bases not matched to a gene. The CDR3 length is 14 residues. As DNA, the CDR3 is TGTGCCATCAGTGGCAGGGGGCTTGGTCAGCCCCAGCATTTT. It yields the protein CAISGRGLGQPQHF.

On this clone: Other DNA sequences in the sample encode the same CDR3. The chain joins TRBV6-5 to TRBJ2-7; TRBD1 agrees at 8 bases. V was pared by 4 bases and J by 3 bases, with 5 bases of the junction left unmatched. Germline V gene sequence: CDR1 MNHEY, CDR2 SVGAGI. The CDR3 consists of 14 residues. Written as DNA, the CDR3 is TGTGCCAGCAGTTTACGGACAGGGCACTACGAGCAGTACTTC. This gives the protein CASSLRTGHYEQYF.

This chain links TRBV20-1 with TRBJ2-5; D remains unclear. Germline values: CDR1 DFQATT, CDR2 SNEGSKA (reference sequence). This CDR3 comprises 11 residues. The V gene lost 2 bases and the J gene lost 5 bases, with 6 bases spanning the gap. DNA for the CDR3: TGCAGTGCTAGAATTATGGAGACCCAGTACTTC. This translates into CSARIMETQYF.

V gene TRBV29-1 combines with J gene TRBJ2-5, with D unresolved. Trimming pared 7 bases from V and 5 bases from J, leaving 14 bases between. The CDR3 runs to 12 residues. Germline CDR1 is SQVTM and CDR2 is ANQGSEA. The CDR3 DNA sequence: TGCAGCGCGGGCGACTTCCGGGAGACCCAGTACTTC. Protein: CSAGDFRETQYF.

The V gene is TRBV19, the J gene TRBJ2-7; 10 bases agree with TRBD2. The germline CDR1 and CDR2 sequences are LNHDA and SQIVND (reference sequence). The length of the CDR3 is 13 residues. V lost 11 bases to trimming and J lost 6 bases; unmatched junction nucleotides: 10. For the CDR3, the DNA is TGTGCCCATAGGTCTAGCGGGAGTGGCGAGCAGTACTTC. Its translation is CAHRSSGSGEQYF. The variable domain in full, completed from reference TRBV19 and TRBJ2-7, reads DGGITQSPKYLFRKEGQNVTLSCEQNLNHDAMYWYRQDPGQGLRLIYYSQIVNDFQKGDIAEGYSVSREKKESFPLTVTSAQKNPTAFYLCAHRSSGSGEQYFGPGTRLTVT.

J is TRBJ2-1 and V is TRBV6-1, with 8 bases lining up with TRBD2. Trimming at V came to 2 bases and at J to 1 base, leaving 4 bases not matched to a gene. The CDR3 covers 16 residues. CDR1 and CDR2 (germline): MNHNS, SASEGT. The CDR3 loop reads CASSEFAGGSYNEQFF. The CDR3 bases are TGTGCCAGCAGTGAATTCGCGGGAGGTTCCTACAATGAGCAGTTCTTC.

V usage is TRBV18 and J usage is TRBJ2-5; D is possibly TRBD2 (5 bases). Trimming removed 1 base from V and 2 bases from J, with 11 bases in between. The CDR3 contains 15 residues. The V gene's germline CDR1 is KGHSH and CDR2 LQKENI. The CDR3 DNA sequence: TGTGCCAGCTCACCACGTCAAGCGGATCAAGAGACCCAGTACTTC. It is translated as CASSPRQADQETQYF.

The chain couples TRBV3-1 (or the pseudogene TRBV3-2) to TRBJ1-1, with D perhaps matching TRBD1 (6 bases). This CDR3 is built from 12 residues. The germline V and J ends were trimmed by 1 base and 8 bases, with 8 bases remaining between them. Germline CDR1 and CDR2: LGHDT and YNNKEL (reference sequence). In DNA, the CDR3 is TGTGCCAGCAGCCAAGGGACAGCCGAAGCTTTCTTT. Its translation: CASSQGTAEAFF.

The V call is TRBV6-5, the J call TRBJ2-7; 8 bases match TRBD1. From germline, CDR1 is MNHEY and CDR2 SVGAGI. CDR3 length equals 13 residues. The V segment lost 8 bases and the J segment 1 base; nucleotides outside the gene matches: 4. As DNA, the CDR3 is TGTGCCAGCCGGGACAGGCAATCCTACGAGCAGTACTTC. It specifies CASRDRQSYEQYF.

The chain couples TRBV6-6 to TRBJ1-2; D remains unclear. Deletions cut 5 bases from V and 0 bases from J, with 7 bases between. The CDR3 sequence is 13 residues long. Looked up from germline, CDR1 is MNHNY and CDR2 is SVGAGI (reference sequence). The CDR3 nucleotides are TGTGCCAGCAGTCCATCCACTAACTATGGCTACACCTTC. As protein: CASSPSTNYGYTF.

This clone has only a few counts. The gene calls are TRBV28 and TRBJ2-1; 8 bases are shared with TRBD1. J gave up 8 bases and V 6 bases, and 15 bases lay outside the gene matches. CDR3 length: 16 residues. Germline V CDR1 and CDR2: MDHEN, SYDVKM. The CDR3 protein is CASSQGQDPLGDEQFF. CDR3 DNA sequence: TGTGCCAGCAGCCAGGGACAGGACCCCCTTGGCGATGAGCAGTTCTTC.

The V call is TRBV7-9, the J call TRBJ1-3; possibly TRBD1 for D (5 bases). The CDR3 is 15 residues long. V lost 5 bases, J lost 0 bases, and 11 bases lay in between. In germline, CDR1 is SEHNR, CDR2 FQNEAQ (reference sequence). CDR3 sequence reads: CASSLRASSGNTIYF. The DNA for the CDR3 is TGTGCCAGCAGCCTCAGGGCAAGCTCTGGAAACACCATATATTTT.

The gene calls are TRBV5-8 and TRBJ1-2, with a tentative D call TRBD1 (5 bases). V lost 1 base, J lost 9 bases, and 16 bases lay in between. Germline V gene data show CDR1 as SGHTS and CDR2 as YDEGEE. The CDR3 runs 14 residues. CDR3 loop: CASSLLVGGGSYTF. The CDR3 DNA is TGTGCCAGCAGCTTGCTCGTGGGCGGGGGAAGCTACACCTTC.

This clone came up once. The chain combines TRBV19 with TRBJ1-1, with a tentative D call TRBD1 (6 bases). The CDR3 runs to 15 residues. The V end lost 1 base, the J end lost 3 bases, and 12 bases lay between the germline ends. Germline values: CDR1 LNHDA, CDR2 SQIVND (reference sequence). This CDR3 reads CASSIGWGLHTEAFF. The CDR3 nucleotides are TGTGCCAGTAGTATAGGATGGGGGCTACACACTGAAGCTTTCTTT.

The chain links TRBV19 to TRBJ1-2, with D unresolved. Looked up from germline, CDR1 is LNHDA and CDR2 is SQIVND (reference sequence). V lost 4 bases and J lost 0, with 9 bases in between. The CDR3 runs 14 residues. CDR3 loop: CASSTGSPNYGYTF. The CDR3 nucleotides are TGTGCCAGTAGTACAGGATCGCCTAACTATGGCTACACCTTC.

This chain uses TRBV19 with TRBJ2-2; a weak D match, TRBD2 (6 bases). CDR3 length equals 13 residues. CDR1 and CDR2 (germline): LNHDA, SQIVND (reference sequence). V gave up 5 bases and J gave up 7 bases, with 11 bases separating them. The CDR3 DNA follows: TGTGCCAGTAGTGGACTAAGTGGCGGGGAGCTGTTTTTT. Translation gives CASSGLSGGELFF.

This chain uses TRBV4-2 with TRBJ1-1; unclear D gene. CDR1 and CDR2 from the germline V gene are LGHNA and YNFKEQ. The CDR3 loop spans 13 amino acids. V was cut by 2 bases and J by 5 bases, with 9 bases left in between. For the CDR3, the DNA is TGTGCCAGCAGCCAAACCAGAGGGACTGAAGCTTTCTTT. It specifies CASSQTRGTEAFF.

The rearrangement uses TRBV5-6 and TRBJ1-1; D is possibly TRBD1 (5 bases). The CDR3 length is 14 residues. Trimming took 1 base from V and 1 from J, leaving 8 bases between them. The germline V gene has CDR1 SGHDT and CDR2 YYEEEE. The CDR3 is CASSLLGANTEAFF. For the CDR3, the DNA is TGTGCCAGCAGCTTGTTAGGGGCGAACACTGAAGCTTTCTTT.

In its sample, this clone was seen once. The CDR3 here is CASKLMQGNGYTF. CDR3 sequence (DNA): TGTGCCAGTAAGCTGATGCAGGGAAATGGCTACACCTTC. The chain links TRBV19 to TRBJ1-2, with D tentatively TRBD1 (5 bases). Germline V gives CDR1 LNHDA, CDR2 SQIVND (reference sequence). V gave up 7 bases and J gave up 6 bases, with 15 bases separating them. This CDR3 has 13 amino acids.